The sequence of this T cell receptor beta chain was determined in a study of blood T cell repertoires in COVID-19. This clone was detected once. V gave up 7 bases and J gave up 5 bases, with 14 bases separating them. CDR1 is LNHDA, CDR2 SQIVND, per germline (reference sequence). The CDR3 sequence is 13 residues long. Clones were read by immunoSEQ multiplex PCR, and TCRdb kept only the in-frame ones, dropping some. The sample comprises approximately 150,000 clones, more than 65% of which are singletons, and about a sixth rests with the top ten. The gene calls are TRBV19 and TRBJ1-1; TRBD1 might be the D (6 bases). The receptor was derived from a man between 60 and 75 years old who had recovered from COVID-19. The material sequenced was PBMCs or T cells enriched from blood (not recorded which). The CDR3 DNA is TGTGCCAGTAATCACAGGGTTGGGACTGAAGCTTTCTTT. Its protein product is CASNHRVGTEAFF.